The clone carrying this T cell receptor (beta chain) was counted only a few times. What it binds is unknown. This entry comes from a study of T cell repertoires in cytomegalovirus infection. The wider study: Indications of both CMV infection and matching HLA type were provided by public TCR beta signatures.

In TCRdb, the reads were re-called with MiXCR into one record per CDR3 protein. The data hold some 700,000 distinct CDR3 sequences, with less than 40% observed a single time. Whole-study results and caveats: HLA-C-restricted, CMV-specific TCR beta clonotypes were dominant ex vivo. People with CMV and the relevant HLA were identified by cumulative public TCR beta family frequency.

Input material: PBMCs. The TCR was taken from a human donor in good health (CMV status not recorded). Some clones in this sample may be carry-over from other donors' samples.

In DNA, the CDR3 is TGTGCCAGCAGCGTAGTCTGGGGGAACACCGGGGAGCTGTTTTTT. Translated, it gives CASSVVWGNTGELFF. The rearrangement joins TRBV9 to TRBJ2-2; D is uncertain. The CDR3 length is 15 residues. V was cut by 0 bases and J by 1 base, with 7 bases left in between. Germline CDR1 reads SGDLS; CDR2 reads YYNGEE. The full variable domain, in which reference TRBV9 and TRBJ2-2 provide the parts outside the CDR3, is DSGVTQTPKHLITATGQRVTLRCSPRSGDLSVYWYQQSLDQGLQFLIQYYNGEERAKGNILERFSAQQFPDLHSELNLSSLELGDSALYFCASSVVWGNTGELFFGEGSRLTVL.